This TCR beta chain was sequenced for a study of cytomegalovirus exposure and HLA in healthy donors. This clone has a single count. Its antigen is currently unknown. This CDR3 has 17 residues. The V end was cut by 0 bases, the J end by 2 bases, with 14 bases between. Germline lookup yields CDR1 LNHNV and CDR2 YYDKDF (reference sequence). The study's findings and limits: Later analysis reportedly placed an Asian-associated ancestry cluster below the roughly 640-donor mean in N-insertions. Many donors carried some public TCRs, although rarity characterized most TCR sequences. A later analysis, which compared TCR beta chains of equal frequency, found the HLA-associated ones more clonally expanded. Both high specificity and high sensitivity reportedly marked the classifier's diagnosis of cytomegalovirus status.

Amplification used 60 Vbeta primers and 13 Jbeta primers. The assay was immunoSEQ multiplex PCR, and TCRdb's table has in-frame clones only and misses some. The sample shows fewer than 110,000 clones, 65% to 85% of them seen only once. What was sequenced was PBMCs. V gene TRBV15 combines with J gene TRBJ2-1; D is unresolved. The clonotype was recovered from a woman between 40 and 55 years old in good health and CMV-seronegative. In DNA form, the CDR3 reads TGTGCCACCAGCAGAGATGACACAAGCTATCCCTACAATGAGCAGTTCTTC. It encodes CATSRDDTSYPYNEQFF.